This record covers a single T cell receptor (beta chain). This entry belongs to a study of blood T cell repertoires in COVID-19. Study summary: Samples of COVID-19 (acute and convalescent) were obtained from the United States, Italy and Spain.

Source study methods: Reference gene primers were amplified, and this amplification served to estimate nucleated cell counts. Sequencing was performed with immunoSEQ multiplex PCR; in TCRdb, only in-frame clones are kept and a portion is missing. V and J calls and clone size are those listed in that table; D and trimming were worked out from the DNA. The table has more than 80,000 clones, around 86% seen once. Trimming removed 2 bases at V and 1 base at J, with 10 bases between. The CDR3 is 15 residues long. In germline, CDR1 is SGHNT, CDR2 YYREEE (reference sequence). Sequencing was done on a sample of peripheral blood. The chain combines TRBV5-4 with TRBJ2-1, with D tentatively TRBD1 (8 bases). This TCR was sampled from a man in his forties or fifties with active COVID-19. CDR3 in amino acids: CASSLQGGSYNEQFF. The DNA of the CDR3 is TGTGCCAGCAGCTTACAGGGGGGGTCCTACAATGAGCAGTTCTTC.